This is a list of T cell receptor beta chains from one sample in a study of cytomegalovirus exposure and HLA in healthy donors. Profiled with immunoSEQ multiplex PCR; TCRdb holds only in-frame clones, not every one. The profile covers 14,000 or so clones, with about 60% appearing a single time and around a sixth taken by the ten largest. The sample consisted of PBMCs. All receptors come from a woman in her 50s in good health and CMV-seropositive. The CDR3 runs from the conserved cysteine through the conserved F or W. A D gene is named only where the DNA matches it firmly. Some rows have no size entry. The others give once, few or many, or a class for an expanded clone.

d_call cdr3_length j_call v_call clone_size cdr3_nt cdr3_aa
- 15 TRBJ2-5 TRBV6-1 - TGTGCCAGCAGTCATACCAGGGGGACTCAAGAGACCCAGTACTTC CASSHTRGTQETQYF
TRBD2 14 TRBJ2-1 TRBV25-1 - TGTGCCAGCAGTACCCAGCGGGAGATCAATGAGCAGTTCTTC CASSTQREINEQFF
- 15 TRBJ1-5 TRBV10-1 - TGCGCCAGCAGTGAGACGGGACAAGCCCATCAGCCCCAGCATTTT CASSETGQAHQPQHF
- 15 TRBJ1-5 TRBV6-4 once TGTGCCAGCAGTGACACTACAGGAATGGGGGGACCCCAGCATTTT CASSDTTGMGGPQHF
- 14 TRBJ1-1 TRBV9 - TGTGCCAGCAGCGTAGTTCTCACCCCAGGGCGAGCTTTCTTT CASSVVLTPGRAFF
- 15 TRBJ2-1 TRBV10-3 - TGTGCCATCATGGTCGGGGATCATCTTTACAATGAGCAGTTCTTC CAIMVGDHLYNEQFF
TRBD1 14 TRBJ1-2 TRBV7-9 - TGTGCCAGCAGCCTCACACAGGGGGCGCCTGGCTACACCTTC CASSLTQGAPGYTF
TRBD1 13 TRBJ1-1 TRBV29-1 medium-sized TGCAGCGCCGACTCACAGGGGATGAGTAAAGCTTTCTTT CSADSQGMSKAFF
TRBD1 15 TRBJ2-7 TRBV4-1 - TGCGCCAGCAGCCAAGAGTCAGAGGGGGCTTACGAGCAGTACTTC CASSQESEGAYEQYF
TRBD2 13 TRBJ2-7 TRBV29-1 - TGCAGCGTTGGGCTGGGCGGGAGAGGCGAGCAGTACTTC CSVGLGGRGEQYF
TRBD1 16 TRBJ2-2 TRBV7-8 once TGTGCCAGCAGCTCGCGGACAGGGCCCCGCACCGGGGAGCTGTTTTTT CASSSRTGPRTGELFF
TRBD1 13 TRBJ2-7 TRBV6-1 - TGTGCCAGCAGTGAGATTGGGACAGGAGATCAGTACTTC CASSEIGTGDQYF
TRBD1 21 TRBJ2-6 TRBV12-5 once TGTGCTAGTGGTATGGACGTCCCGCGGGACAGGGGTTTCTCTGGGGCCAACGTCCTGACTTTC CASGMDVPRDRGFSGANVLTF
TRBD2 13 TRBJ2-3 TRBV29-1 - TGCAGCGGTATAGCGGGAGGAGGGGATACGCAGTATTTT CSGIAGGGDTQYF
- 11 TRBJ2-1 TRBV7-8 few TGTGCCAGCAGCCCGCAGGGAGAGCAGTTCTTC CASSPQGEQFF
- 11 TRBJ1-1 TRBV6-6 - TGTGCCAGCAGCAGATGGAGTGAAGCTTTCTTT CASSRWSEAFF
- 13 TRBJ1-2 TRBV30 - TGTGCCAGAATGGACGAGGGTATCTATGGCTACACCTTC CARMDEGIYGYTF
- 15 TRBJ2-5 TRBV4-3 - TGCGCCAGCAGCCAAGACACGGGATCGCAAGAGACCCAGTACTTC CASSQDTGSQETQYF
- 15 TRBJ2-3 TRBV4-3 few TGCGCCAGCAGCCAAGATCGATTAGCCACAGATACGCAGTATTTT CASSQDRLATDTQYF
- 15 TRBJ2-7 TRBV6-5 few TGTGCCAGCAGGTTGGGTCTGGGGCTTTCCTACGAGCAGTACTTC CASRLGLGLSYEQYF
- 12 TRBJ2-5 TRBV6-5 - TGTGCCAGCATGGGAAACAGGGAGACCCAGTACTTC CASMGNRETQYF
- 14 TRBJ1-2 TRBV6-4 - TGTGCCAGCAGTGTTTGGATGACAGTAGGTGGCTACACCTTC CASSVWMTVGGYTF
- 15 TRBJ2-5 TRBV25-1 - TGTGCCAGCAGTGAAGATGGCAGGTCACAAGAGACCCAGTACTTC CASSEDGRSQETQYF
TRBD2 15 TRBJ2-1 TRBV6-4 - TGTGCCAGCAGTGATAGCGGGTGGGAATCCAATGAGCAGTTCTTC CASSDSGWESNEQFF
TRBD1 13 TRBJ1-2 TRBV6-5 - TGTGCCAGCAGTTCCGGGACAGGGGGGTTCTACACCTTC CASSSGTGGFYTF
TRBD1 14 TRBJ2-7 TRBV5-1 - TGCGCCAGCAGCTTGTGGACAGGAGCCTACGAGCAGTACTTC CASSLWTGAYEQYF
- 13 TRBJ1-1 TRBV29-1 - TGCAGCGCCCAGCGGGGGGCGAGGACTGAAGCTTTCTTT CSAQRGARTEAFF
- 13 TRBJ2-5 TRBV6-6 - TGTGCCAGCAACGACGGGTCATGGCAGACCCAGTACTTC CASNDGSWQTQYF
- 14 TRBJ2-7 TRBV30 - TGTGCCTGGAGTGCATCTGGTCTTACTTACGAGCAGTACTTC CAWSASGLTYEQYF
TRBD2 15 TRBJ2-5 TRBV28 - TGTGCCAGCAGTGCGCCACTAGCGGGGGGAGAGACCCAGTACTTC CASSAPLAGGETQYF
TRBD1 17 TRBJ2-7 TRBV5-4 once TGTGCCAGCAGCTTGGTGGGACAGGGGGGTTTTAAATACGAGCAGTACTTC CASSLVGQGGFKYEQYF
- 13 TRBJ1-1 TRBV5-1 - TGCGCCAGCAGCGTTCAGGTGAACACTGAAGCTTTCTTT CASSVQVNTEAFF
TRBD1 15 TRBJ1-2 TRBV9 - TGTGCCAGCAGCGTAGGCAGGGGGCGCGACTATGGCTACACCTTC CASSVGRGRDYGYTF
- 14 TRBJ2-5 TRBV9 - TGTGCCAGCAGCGGACCAGGGCGTCAAGAGACCCAGTACTTC CASSGPGRQETQYF
TRBD2 16 TRBJ2-3 TRBV4-3 - TGCGCCAGCAGCCAAGCGCGGGGGGCCTTAAGGGATACGCAGTATTTT CASSQARGALRDTQYF
- 13 TRBJ2-7 TRBV6-5 - TGTGCCAGCAGTCGACAGCACTCCTACGAGCAGTACTTC CASSRQHSYEQYF
TRBD1 14 TRBJ1-2 TRBV9 - TGTGCCAGCAGCGGAAGGGGGCGCGGTTATGGCTACACCTTC CASSGRGRGYGYTF
TRBD1 12 TRBJ2-7 TRBV7-8 - TGTGCCAGCAGCTTGGGGACAGGGCCGCAGTACTTC CASSLGTGPQYF
- 14 TRBJ1-2 TRBV2 many TGTGCCAGCAGTGTTCAGGACATTGGACCTGGCTACACCTTC CASSVQDIGPGYTF
- 12 TRBJ2-3 TRBV15 - TGTGCCACCAGCAGAGGTATGGATACGCAGTATTTT CATSRGMDTQYF
- 12 TRBJ2-7 TRBV29-1 - TGCAGCGTTGGACAGTCCTTCTACGAGCAGTACTTC CSVGQSFYEQYF
TRBD1 14 TRBJ1-2 TRBV6-5 - TGTGCCAGCAGAGGGACAGTGGCGAACTATGGCTACACCTTC CASRGTVANYGYTF
- 11 TRBJ2-7 TRBV29-1 - TGCAGCGTTGGGACAGACTACGAGCAGTACTTC CSVGTDYEQYF
- 15 TRBJ1-3 TRBV6-6 - TGTGCCAGCACCCTAGGACATCAAGGCGGAAACACCATATATTTT CASTLGHQGGNTIYF
- 14 TRBJ1-1 TRBV7-2 - TGTGCCAGCAGCCCTCAGGTTCCTAACACTGAAGCTTTCTTT CASSPQVPNTEAFF